A single sample gave rise to the 28 T cell receptor beta chains below, sequenced in a study of Ad26.COV2.S vaccination and SARS-CoV-2 variants. TCRdb keeps only in-frame clones here, not all; method: immunoSEQ multiplex PCR. This table holds around 300,000 clones, about 87% found once. Documented treatment: over 15 received Ad26.COV2.S at low or high dose, single or two shots; about 5 received placebo; per-sample allocation not given. Specimen acquisition occurred on day 63 following the initial vaccine or placebo injection. The sample in question was peripheral blood, obtained in a trial of Ad26.COV2.S vaccine versus placebo. The receptors come from a person between 18 and 60 years old who received the Ad26.COV2.S COVID-19 vaccine or a placebo.

The J gene is TRBJ2-1, the V gene TRBV9; D gene ambiguous. CDR3 length: 16 amino acids. Trimming left V 1 base short and J 1 base short, with 12 bases between. Germline assignment: CDR1 SGDLS and CDR2 YYNGEE. Written as DNA, the CDR3 is TGTGCCAGCAGCGTAAGAGGAACGGAGTCCTACAATGAGCAGTTCTTC. Its translation: CASSVRGTESYNEQFF.

V usage is TRBV6-5 and J usage is TRBJ1-1; a possible D gene is TRBD1 (5 bases). The CDR3 runs 14 residues. The V end was cut by 5 bases, the J end by 6 bases, with 16 bases between. In germline, CDR1 is MNHEY, CDR2 SVGAGI. The CDR3 coding sequence is TGTGCCAGCAGTCCTACCCTGGGGGGAGCTGAAGCTTTCTTT. This translates into CASSPTLGGAEAFF.

This chain uses TRBV7-3 with TRBJ2-7; either TRBD1 or TRBD2 may fit D (7 bases each). From germline, CDR1 is SGHTA and CDR2 FQGTGA. This CDR3 is 13 amino acids long. Trimming pared 4 bases from V and 6 bases from J, leaving 13 bases between. CDR3 residues: CASSSGGVTEQYF. The CDR3 DNA reads as TGTGCCAGCAGCTCAGGGGGGGTAACCGAGCAGTACTTC.

The V and J genes are TRBV7-8 and TRBJ1-1; D unresolved. V was clipped by 0 bases and J by 4 bases, with 6 bases between them. Per germline, CDR1 SGHVS and CDR2 FQNEAQ. The CDR3 has 13 amino acids. The CDR3 DNA sequence: TGTGCCAGCAGCTTAGCGGTCGGCACTGAAGCTTTCTTT. This gives the protein CASSLAVGTEAFF.

The DNA for the CDR3 is TGCGCCAGCAGCTCACTCTCGCGGGGCGAGCAGTTCTTC. It translates to CASSSLSRGEQFF. The V call is TRBV5-1, the J call TRBJ2-1, with a weak D call TRBD2 (6 bases). CDR1 SGHRS and CDR2 YFSETQ come from the germline V gene. V shed 3 bases and J shed 10 bases, with 14 bases lying between them. This CDR3 has 13 residues.

This chain joins TRBV19 and TRBJ1-6; D is undetermined. Germline V lookup: CDR1 LNHDA, CDR2 SQIVND (reference sequence). CDR3 length equals 14 residues. Trimming stripped 3 bases from V and 10 bases from J, with 13 bases between. The CDR3 region has the DNA TGTGCCAGTAGTATCGCCGGGTCTGGGTCACCCCTCCACTTT. This translates into CASSIAGSGSPLHF.

Comments on this clone: Different DNA sequences within this sample yield the same CDR3. The CDR3 DNA sequence: TGTGCCAGCAGCCAAGTCGAGGGAAACACTGAAGCTTTCTTT. It yields the protein CASSQVEGNTEAFF. V usage is TRBV3-1 (or the pseudogene TRBV3-2) and J usage is TRBJ1-1; D call uncertain. Germline values: CDR1 LGHDT, CDR2 YNNKEL (reference sequence). V was cut by 1 base and J by 2 bases, with 8 bases left in between. This CDR3 has 14 residues.

The J gene is TRBJ1-2, the V gene TRBV19, with unresolved D. This CDR3 spans 15 amino acids. Germline assignment: CDR1 LNHDA and CDR2 SQIVND (reference sequence). V was cut by 7 bases and J by 1 base, with 16 bases left in between. The CDR3 loop reads CASTVSGIINYGYTF. CDR3 bases: TGTGCCAGTACCGTCTCAGGAATTATTAACTATGGCTACACCTTC.

The chain has TRBV10-3 and TRBJ2-5; 7 bases map to TRBD1. CDR1 ENHRY and CDR2 SYGVKD come from the germline V gene. The CDR3 has 14 residues. Trimming at V came to 4 bases and at J to 1 base, leaving 3 bases not matched to a gene. CDR3 sequence: CAISATGAQETQYF. CDR3 bases: TGTGCCATCAGTGCTACAGGGGCCCAAGAGACCCAGTACTTC.

Of note for this clone: At the DNA level, this CDR3 is encoded by other sequences in the same sample as well. This sequence joins TRBV3-1 (or the pseudogene TRBV3-2) and TRBJ2-1, with a tentative D call TRBD2 (5 bases). Germline V gives CDR1 LGHDT, CDR2 YNNKEL (reference sequence). CDR3 size: 12 residues. Trimming pared 0 bases from V and 9 bases from J, leaving 6 bases between. The CDR3 region is CASSQERVEQFF. CDR3 coding DNA: TGTGCCAGCAGCCAAGAGAGGGTTGAGCAGTTCTTC.

The V call is TRBV2, the J call TRBJ2-7, with D tentatively TRBD2 (5 bases). Germline CDR1 and CDR2: SNHLY and FYNNEI. The CDR3 has 13 residues. V lost 7 bases, J lost 0 bases, and 10 bases lay in between. The CDR3 reads CASTTGSSYEQYF. The CDR3 DNA is TGTGCCAGCACTACGGGGAGCTCCTACGAGCAGTACTTC.

The J gene is TRBJ1-2, the V gene TRBV5-1, with D possibly matching TRBD1 (6 bases). CDR1 is SGHRS, CDR2 YFSETQ, per germline. Between the trimmed V and J ends, which lost 2 bases and 3 bases, there was a span of 8 bases. This CDR3 has 13 amino acids. The CDR3 DNA follows: TGCGCCAGCAGCTTAGGGGGGCACTATGGCTACACCTTC. Its protein is CASSLGGHYGYTF.

This clone was observed once. The chain has TRBV4-2 and TRBJ1-1; D is uncertain. This CDR3 contains 13 residues. Germline values: CDR1 LGHNA, CDR2 YNFKEQ. V lost 1 base, J lost 7 bases, and 10 bases lay in between. The chain's CDR3 is CASSQGLGFEAFF. CDR3 coding DNA: TGTGCCAGCAGCCAAGGGCTGGGCTTTGAAGCTTTCTTT.

J is TRBJ2-7 and V is TRBV5-1; 7 bases fit TRBD1. Losses at the gene ends were 4 bases for V and 3 bases for J; bases not matched to a gene: 13. CDR3 length: 16 amino acids. In germline, CDR1 is SGHRS, CDR2 YFSETQ. CDR3: CASSPGHGTVDYEQYF. Written as DNA, the CDR3 is TGCGCCAGCAGCCCTGGCCACGGGACAGTAGACTACGAGCAGTACTTC.

This clone was seen just once. The rearrangement uses TRBV11-2 and TRBJ1-3; 8 bases are shared with TRBD1. Germline V gene data show CDR1 as SGHAT and CDR2 as FQNNGV. The CDR3 runs 19 residues. Unmatched junction bases numbered 16, after V lost 1 base and J lost 5 bases. In DNA, the CDR3 is TGTGCCAGCAGCTTAGGGGCTGGAACCGGGACAGGAAAGAGAAACACCATATATTTT. Translation: CASSLGAGTGTGKRNTIYF.

The chain recombines TRBV6-5 with TRBJ2-1, with 9 positions matching TRBD1. Germline CDR1 reads MNHEY; CDR2 reads SVGAGI. The CDR3 has 15 amino acids. J was trimmed by 0 bases and V by 8 bases; bases with no gene match: 5. The CDR3 DNA reads TGTGCCAGCGGACAGGGGCAGGGCTCCTACAATGAGCAGTTCTTC. It translates to CASGQGQGSYNEQFF.

Concerning this clone itself: This same CDR3 is encoded by further DNA sequences in the sample. The chain is built from TRBV28 and TRBJ2-2, with D uncertain. CDR1 MDHEN and CDR2 SYDVKM come from the germline V gene. Trimming pared 2 bases from V and 5 bases from J, leaving 3 bases between. The CDR3 runs to 12 residues. This CDR3 reads CASSLRTGELFF. CDR3 DNA: TGTGCCAGCAGTTTAAGAACCGGGGAGCTGTTTTTT.

The rearrangement joins TRBV14 to TRBJ2-3, with 10 bases fitting TRBD2. Germline assignment: CDR1 SGHDN and CDR2 FVKESK. J lost 14 bases, V lost 3 bases, and 8 bases had no gene match. There are 13 residues in the CDR3. For the CDR3, the DNA is TGTGCCAGCAGCCATTTCTCTAGCGGGAGTTGGTATTTT. Its translation is CASSHFSSGSWYF.

Only a few counts were recorded for this clone. The chain is built from TRBV29-1 and TRBJ2-7; D gene uncertain. The CDR3 totals 12 residues. CDR1 and CDR2 from the germline V gene are SQVTM and ANQGSEA. V lost 2 bases, J lost 0 bases, and 5 bases lay in between. The CDR3 is CSVETHSYEQYF. CDR3 coding DNA: TGCAGCGTTGAAACTCACTCCTACGAGCAGTACTTC.

V and J are TRBV5-1 and TRBJ2-3; D not certain. Germline V gives CDR1 SGHRS, CDR2 YFSETQ. V dropped 8 bases and J dropped 4 bases, with 20 bases sitting between them. The CDR3 totals 15 residues. CDR3 DNA sequence: TGCGCCAGTCGGGTAGGGAACGAAAGGGCAGATACGCAGTATTTT. Residues: CASRVGNERADTQYF.

The V call is TRBV5-4, the J call TRBJ2-7, with 9 bases identical to TRBD1. Germline CDR1 and CDR2: SGHNT and YYREEE (reference sequence). Losses at the gene ends were 3 bases for V and 2 bases for J; bases not matched to a gene: 3. The length of the CDR3 is 14 residues. CDR3 sequence (DNA): TGTGCCAGCAGCTCCGGACAGGGGCCCTACGAGCAGTACTTC. Its translation is CASSSGQGPYEQYF.

The chain has TRBV9 and TRBJ1-1; TRBD1 aligns across 8 bases. There are 14 residues in the CDR3. CDR1 SGDLS and CDR2 YYNGEE come from the germline V gene. The V and J ends lost 3 bases and 5 bases, in that order; junction bases with no gene match: 6. CDR3 sequence reads: CASSARQGWTEAFF. CDR3 DNA: TGTGCCAGCAGCGCCAGACAGGGGTGGACTGAAGCTTTCTTT.

Of note for this clone: Just one base apart from a much larger clone, this may be a read error. The gene calls are TRBV7-2 and TRBJ2-3, with no clear D. This CDR3 is 11 amino acids long. Germline V gene sequence: CDR1 SGHTA, CDR2 FQGNSA. The ends were cut back, 3 bases at V and 2 bases at J, with 0 bases in the middle. The CDR3 bases are TGTGCCAGCAGCTTCACAGATACGCAGTATTTT. This sequence encodes CASSFTDTQYF.

The chain couples TRBV7-3 to TRBJ2-1; D not certain. With 5 bases removed from V and 0 bases from J, the gap between germline ends came to 11 bases. This CDR3 contains 15 residues. Germline V lookup: CDR1 SGHTA, CDR2 FQGTGA. The CDR3 is CASSLTVSSYNEQFF. Written as DNA, the CDR3 is TGTGCCAGCAGCCTGACCGTTAGCTCCTACAATGAGCAGTTCTTC.

The gene calls are TRBV12-5 and TRBJ2-7; no reliable D call. The CDR3 covers 13 residues. V lost 5 bases and J 2 bases, leaving 10 bases between the germline ends. The germline V gene encodes CDR1 LGHNT and CDR2 FRNRAP. In nucleotides, the CDR3 is TGTGCTAGTGGTCCCGGGTCCGCCTACGAGCAGTACTTC. This sequence encodes CASGPGSAYEQYF. The full variable domain, completed using reference TRBV12-5 and TRBJ2-7, is DARVTQTPRHKVTEMGQEVTMRCQPILGHNTVFWYRQTMMQGLELLAYFRNRAPLDDSGMPKDRFSAEMPDATLATLKIQPSEPRDSAVYFCASGPGSAYEQYFGPGTRLTVT.

The chain is built from TRBV6-5 and TRBJ1-1; D is unresolved. CDR3 length equals 14 residues. Germline V gives CDR1 MNHEY, CDR2 SVGAGI. Trimming stripped 2 bases from V and 1 base from J, with 8 bases between. Written as DNA, the CDR3 is TGTGCCAGCAGTTACAGGGCGGGGAACACTGAAGCTTTCTTT. This translates into CASSYRAGNTEAFF.

This clone appeared a single time. The chain joins TRBV5-6 to TRBJ1-2, with unresolved D. This CDR3 is built from 16 residues. The ends were cut back, 0 bases at V and 2 bases at J, with 14 bases in the middle. The germline gives CDR1 SGHDT, CDR2 YYEEEE. The chain's CDR3 is CASSLETYRLNYGYTF. CDR3 DNA sequence: TGTGCCAGCAGCTTGGAAACCTACAGACTGAACTATGGCTACACCTTC.

The chain uses TRBV11-3 and TRBJ2-2; D is unresolved. V lost 1 base and J 2 bases, leaving 8 bases between the germline ends. Germline assignment: CDR1 SGHNT and CDR2 YENEEA. The CDR3 contains 15 residues. CDR3 sequence reads: CASSLGLPNTGELFF. CDR3 sequence (DNA): TGTGCCAGCAGCTTAGGACTTCCCAACACCGGGGAGCTGTTTTTT.